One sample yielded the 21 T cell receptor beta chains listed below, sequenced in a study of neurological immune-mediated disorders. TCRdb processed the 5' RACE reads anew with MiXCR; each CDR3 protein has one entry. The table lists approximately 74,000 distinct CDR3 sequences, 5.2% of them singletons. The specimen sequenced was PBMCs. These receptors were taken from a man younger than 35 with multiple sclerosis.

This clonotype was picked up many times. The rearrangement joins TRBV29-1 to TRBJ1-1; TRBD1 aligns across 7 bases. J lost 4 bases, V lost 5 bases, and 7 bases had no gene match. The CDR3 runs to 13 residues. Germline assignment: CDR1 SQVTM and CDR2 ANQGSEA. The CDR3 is CSVLTGSGTEAFF. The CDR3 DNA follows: TGCAGCGTTCTGACAGGGTCAGGCACTGAAGCTTTCTTT.

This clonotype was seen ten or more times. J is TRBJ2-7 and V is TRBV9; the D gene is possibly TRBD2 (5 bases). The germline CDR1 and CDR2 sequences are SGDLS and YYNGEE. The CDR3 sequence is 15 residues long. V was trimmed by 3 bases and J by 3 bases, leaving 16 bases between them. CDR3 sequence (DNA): TGTGCCAGCAGCGCGGACGGTTCGGGATACTACGAGCAGTACTTC. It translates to CASSADGSGYYEQYF. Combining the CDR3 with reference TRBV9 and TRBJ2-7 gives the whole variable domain DSGVTQTPKHLITATGQRVTLRCSPRSGDLSVYWYQQSLDQGLQFLIQYYNGEERAKGNILERFSAQQFPDLHSELNLSSLELGDSALYFCASSADGSGYYEQYFGPGTRLTVT.

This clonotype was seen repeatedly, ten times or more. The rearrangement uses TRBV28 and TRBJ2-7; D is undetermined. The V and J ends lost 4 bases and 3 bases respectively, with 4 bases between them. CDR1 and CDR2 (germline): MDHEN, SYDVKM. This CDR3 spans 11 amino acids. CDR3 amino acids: CASSSFYEQYF. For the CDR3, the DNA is TGTGCCAGCAGTTCATTCTACGAGCAGTACTTC.

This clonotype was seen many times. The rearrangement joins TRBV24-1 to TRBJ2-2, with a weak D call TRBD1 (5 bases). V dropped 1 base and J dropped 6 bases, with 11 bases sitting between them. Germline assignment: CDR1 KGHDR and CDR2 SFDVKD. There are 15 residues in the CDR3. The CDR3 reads CATSDFVKGSGELFF. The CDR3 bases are TGTGCCACCAGTGATTTCGTGAAGGGGTCCGGGGAGCTGTTTTTT.

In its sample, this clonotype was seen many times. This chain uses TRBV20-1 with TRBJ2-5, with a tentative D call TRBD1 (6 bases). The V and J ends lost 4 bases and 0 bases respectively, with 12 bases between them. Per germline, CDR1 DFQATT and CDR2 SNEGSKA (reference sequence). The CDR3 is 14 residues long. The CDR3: CSATRGWYQETQYF. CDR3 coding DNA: TGCAGTGCTACCAGGGGCTGGTACCAAGAGACCCAGTACTTC.

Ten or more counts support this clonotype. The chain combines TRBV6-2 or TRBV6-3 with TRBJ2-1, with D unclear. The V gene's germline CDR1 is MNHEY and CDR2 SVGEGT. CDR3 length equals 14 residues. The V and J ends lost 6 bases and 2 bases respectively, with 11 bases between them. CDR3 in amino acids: CASSHTGPYNEQFF. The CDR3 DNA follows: TGTGCCAGCAGCCACACCGGGCCCTACAATGAGCAGTTCTTC.

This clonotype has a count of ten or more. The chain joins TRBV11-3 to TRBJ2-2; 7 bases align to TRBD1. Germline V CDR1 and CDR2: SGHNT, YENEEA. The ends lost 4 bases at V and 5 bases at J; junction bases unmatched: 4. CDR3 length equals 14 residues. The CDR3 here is CASSWETGTGELFF. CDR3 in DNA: TGTGCCAGCAGCTGGGAGACAGGGACCGGGGAGCTGTTTTTT.

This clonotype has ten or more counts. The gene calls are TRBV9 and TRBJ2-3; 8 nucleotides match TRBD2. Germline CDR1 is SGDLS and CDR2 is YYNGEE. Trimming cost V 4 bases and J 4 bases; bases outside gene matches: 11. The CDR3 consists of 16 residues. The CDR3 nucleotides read TGTGCCAGCAGCTACACGGACTCGCGGGGGGCAGATACGCAGTATTTT. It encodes CASSYTDSRGADTQYF.

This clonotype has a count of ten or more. CDR3 region: CASSLAPGGGQNTGELFF. The CDR3 nucleotides read TGTGCCAGCAGTTTAGCCCCCGGCGGGGGGCAGAACACCGGGGAGCTGTTTTTT. The rearrangement uses TRBV12-3 or TRBV12-4 and TRBJ2-2; 8 bases are a match to TRBD2. After removal of 0 bases from V and 1 base from J, the junction contained 7 bases not matched to a gene. The CDR3 contains 18 residues.

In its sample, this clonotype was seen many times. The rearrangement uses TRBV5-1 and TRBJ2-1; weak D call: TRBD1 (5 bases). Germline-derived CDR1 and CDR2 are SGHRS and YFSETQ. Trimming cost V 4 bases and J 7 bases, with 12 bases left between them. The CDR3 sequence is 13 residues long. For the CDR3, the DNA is TGCGCCAGCAGCCTTCTAGGGGAAAATGAGCAGTTCTTC. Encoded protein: CASSLLGENEQFF.

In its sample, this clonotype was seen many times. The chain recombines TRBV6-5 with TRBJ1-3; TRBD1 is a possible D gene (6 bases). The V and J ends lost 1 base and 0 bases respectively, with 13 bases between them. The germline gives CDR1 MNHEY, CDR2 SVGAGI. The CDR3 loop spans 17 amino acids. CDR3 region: CASSYFKGQTSGNTIYF. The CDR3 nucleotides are TGTGCCAGCAGTTACTTCAAAGGACAGACCTCTGGAAACACCATATATTTT.

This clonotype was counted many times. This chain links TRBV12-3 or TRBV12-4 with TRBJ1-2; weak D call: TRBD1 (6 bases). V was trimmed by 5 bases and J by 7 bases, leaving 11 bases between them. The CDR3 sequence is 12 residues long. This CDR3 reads CASSPEGGGYTF. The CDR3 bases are TGTGCCAGCAGTCCCGAAGGGGGTGGCTACACCTTC.

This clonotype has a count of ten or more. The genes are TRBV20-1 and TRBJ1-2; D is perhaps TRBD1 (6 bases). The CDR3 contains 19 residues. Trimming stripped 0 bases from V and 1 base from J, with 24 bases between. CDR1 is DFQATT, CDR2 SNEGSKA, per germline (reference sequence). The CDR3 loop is CSARDPHQGRFGFNYGYTF. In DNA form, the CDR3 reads TGCAGTGCTAGAGATCCCCATCAGGGGAGGTTTGGGTTTAACTATGGCTACACCTTC.

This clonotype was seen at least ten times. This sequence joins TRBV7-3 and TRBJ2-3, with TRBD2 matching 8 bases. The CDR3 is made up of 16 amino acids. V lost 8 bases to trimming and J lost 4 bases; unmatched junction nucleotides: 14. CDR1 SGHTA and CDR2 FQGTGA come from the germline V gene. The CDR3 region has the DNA TGTGCCAGCGCTCGCGGGAGGACTAGTGGCTCAGATACGCAGTATTTT. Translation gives CASARGRTSGSDTQYF.

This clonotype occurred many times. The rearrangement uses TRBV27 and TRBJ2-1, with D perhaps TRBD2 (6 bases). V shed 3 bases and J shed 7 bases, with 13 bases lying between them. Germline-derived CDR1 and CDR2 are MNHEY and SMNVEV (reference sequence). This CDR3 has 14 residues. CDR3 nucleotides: TGTGCCAGCAGTTTCGGGAGTATCGGAAATGAGCAGTTCTTC. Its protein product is CASSFGSIGNEQFF.

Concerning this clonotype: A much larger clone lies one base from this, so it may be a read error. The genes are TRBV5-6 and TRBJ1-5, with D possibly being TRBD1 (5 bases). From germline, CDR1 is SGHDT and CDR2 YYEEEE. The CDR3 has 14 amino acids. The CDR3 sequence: CASSLGTQPGPQNF. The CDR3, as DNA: TGTGCCAGCAGCTTAGGAACCCAACCGGGGCCCCAGAATTTT.

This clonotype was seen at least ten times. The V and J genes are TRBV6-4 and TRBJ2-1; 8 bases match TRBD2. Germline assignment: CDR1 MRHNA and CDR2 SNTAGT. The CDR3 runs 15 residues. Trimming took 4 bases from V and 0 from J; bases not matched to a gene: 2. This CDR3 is CASSVLAASYNEQFF. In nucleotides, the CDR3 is TGTGCCAGCAGTGTACTAGCGGCCTCCTACAATGAGCAGTTCTTC.

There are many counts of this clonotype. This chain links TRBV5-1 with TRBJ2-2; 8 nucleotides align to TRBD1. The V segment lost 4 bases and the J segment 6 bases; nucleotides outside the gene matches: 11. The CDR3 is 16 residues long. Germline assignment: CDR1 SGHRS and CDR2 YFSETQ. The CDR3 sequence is CASSLRQGRMAGELFF. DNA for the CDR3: TGCGCCAGCAGCCTTCGACAGGGGAGGATGGCCGGGGAGCTGTTTTTT.

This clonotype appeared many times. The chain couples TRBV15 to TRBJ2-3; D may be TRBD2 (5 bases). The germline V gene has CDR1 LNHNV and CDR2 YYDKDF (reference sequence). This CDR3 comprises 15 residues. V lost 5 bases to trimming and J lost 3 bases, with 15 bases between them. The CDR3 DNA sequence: TGTGCCACCAGCCCTAGCTTGGGAGTGACAGATACGCAGTATTTT. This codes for CATSPSLGVTDTQYF.

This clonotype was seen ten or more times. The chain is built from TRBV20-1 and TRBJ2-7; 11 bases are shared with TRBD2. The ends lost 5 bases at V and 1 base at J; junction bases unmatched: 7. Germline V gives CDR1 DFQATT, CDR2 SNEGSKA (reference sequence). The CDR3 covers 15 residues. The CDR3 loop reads CSAYIIAGGSYEQYF. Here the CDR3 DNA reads TGCAGTGCTTATATCATAGCGGGAGGGTCCTACGAGCAGTACTTC.

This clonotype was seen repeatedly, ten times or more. The CDR3 sequence is CASSPGGLSSYEQYF. The CDR3 DNA reads TGTGCCAGCAGCCCCGGGGGGCTGAGCTCCTACGAGCAGTACTTC. The chain carries TRBV12-3 or TRBV12-4 and TRBJ2-7; D perhaps matches TRBD2 (7 bases). The CDR3 extends over 15 amino acids. V lost 6 bases to trimming and J lost 0 bases, with 15 bases between them.